This TCR beta chain was found in a study of T-cell reconstitution after alpha-beta-depleted transplantation in children. V was clipped by 1 base and J by 14 bases, with 12 bases between them. Germline CDR1 reads SEHNR; CDR2 reads FQNEAQ (reference sequence). The CDR3 covers 12 residues. The library targeted TCRbeta and was prepared with unique molecular identifiers. One entry per CDR3 protein, called by TCRdb with MiXCR from the PCR reads. The sample includes about 130,000 distinct CDR3 sequences, about 9.5% seen only once; the top ten take nearly 25%. Findings and caveats of the study: Approximately two months post-transplant, alpha-beta T cells reportedly originated from several hundred expanded graft clones. Newly produced T cells mostly accounted for T-cell counts and diversity one year post-transplant.

This clonotype came up a few times. Its antigen remains unknown. V usage is TRBV7-9 and J usage is TRBJ2-1, with D unclear. This receptor was obtained from a girl less than two years old who had a stem cell transplant for combined immunodeficiency, so the T cells may come from the graft donor. The sample consisted of PBMCs, mostly from graft donor cells, taken 180 days after TCRalphabeta/CD19-depleted stem cell transplant. CDR3 loop: CASSLDSAKEFF. CDR3 bases: TGTGCCAGCAGCTTAGATTCAGCTAAGGAGTTCTTC.